These 14 T cell receptor beta chains originate from one sample sequenced in a study of cytomegalovirus exposure and HLA in healthy donors (dated by TCRdb to the late 2010s). Library construction relied on the immunoSEQ multiplex PCR assay. A mixture of 60 forward primers for TCR Vbeta segments and 13 reverse primers for TCR Jbeta segments was used in the multiplex PCR. TCRdb's version of the immuneACCESS table is confined to in-frame rearrangements and falls short of the full clone set. An unresolved V gene accounts for under half of the shortfall where checked; the remainder is of unknown origin. This sample gives roughly 90,000 clones in total; roughly 84% of them show up just once. The ten largest clones take up 2.1% of the sample. Sequencing was performed on PBMCs. Every receptor here comes from a man between 18 and 29 years old in good health and CMV-seronegative.

This rearrangement joins TRBV10-3 to TRBJ2-7, with 11 bases identical to TRBD2. V gave up 6 bases and J gave up 2 bases; unmatched junction bases: 9. The CDR3 extends over 16 amino acids. CDR1 and CDR2 from the germline V gene are ENHRY and SYGVKD. Here the CDR3 DNA reads TGTGCCATCAGACCCCCCGCTAGCGGGAGGCCCTACGAGCAGTACTTC. Encoded protein: CAIRPPASGRPYEQYF.

Here the CDR3 DNA reads TGTGCCGGACAAAAAAGACTAGCGGGCTACAATGAGCAGTTCTTC. This sequence encodes CAGQKRLAGYNEQFF. V usage is TRBV6-1 and J usage is TRBJ2-1; 10 bases line up with TRBD2. Germline CDR1 MNHNS, CDR2 SASEGT. The CDR3 spans 15 residues. V shed 11 bases, J shed 3 bases, and the junction held 10 bases outside the gene matches.

V and J are TRBV18 and TRBJ2-5; TRBD1 matches at 9 bases. The CDR3 loop spans 14 amino acids. From germline, CDR1 is KGHSH and CDR2 LQKENI. V dropped 4 bases and J dropped 5; count of bases not matched to a gene: 5. This CDR3 is CASSQGQGGETQYF. CDR3 bases: TGTGCCAGCTCACAGGGACAGGGAGGCGAGACCCAGTACTTC.

In DNA form, the CDR3 reads TGTGCCAGCAGTTACGAGATCTATAATTCACCCCTCCACTTT. It specifies CASSYEIYNSPLHF. The chain recombines TRBV6-6 with TRBJ1-6; no clear D. The ends were cut back, 2 bases at V and 3 bases at J, with 5 bases in the middle. In germline, CDR1 is MNHNY, CDR2 SVGAGI (reference sequence). This CDR3 has 14 residues.

This chain uses TRBV13 with TRBJ2-7; D call uncertain. Trimming took off 5 bases at V and 7 bases at J, with 15 bases between the two ends. Germline V CDR1 and CDR2: PRHDT, FYEKMQ (reference sequence). This CDR3 spans 13 amino acids. The CDR3 is CASSPSTAREQYF. CDR3 nucleotides: TGTGCCAGCAGCCCATCAACAGCAAGGGAGCAGTACTTC.

This rearrangement joins TRBV5-1 to TRBJ2-1, with 9 bases lining up with TRBD2. CDR3 size: 14 residues. Germline CDR1 is SGHRS and CDR2 is YFSETQ. Unmatched junction bases numbered 1, after V lost 6 bases and J lost 0 bases. The CDR3, as DNA: TGCGCCAGCACGGGACTAGCCTCCTACAATGAGCAGTTCTTC. Translation: CASTGLASYNEQFF. The full variable domain, completed using reference TRBV5-1 and TRBJ2-1, is KAGVTQTPRYLIKTRGQQVTLSCSPISGHRSVSWYQQTPGQGLQFLFEYFSETQRNKGNFPGRFSGRQFSNSRSEMNVSTLELGDSALYLCASTGLASYNEQFFGPGTRLTVL.

The chain uses TRBV9 and TRBJ2-1; 13 bases are shared with TRBD2. In germline, CDR1 is SGDLS, CDR2 YYNGEE. V shed 5 bases, J shed 8 bases, and the junction held 10 bases outside the gene matches. This CDR3 is built from 16 residues. CDR3 loop: CASRSGTSGMGDEQFF. CDR3 nucleotide sequence: TGTGCCAGCAGATCCGGGACTAGCGGGATGGGGGATGAGCAGTTCTTC.

CDR3 amino acids: CASSYGQRNTEAFF. The CDR3 DNA follows: TGTGCCAGCAGCTACGGACAGAGGAACACTGAAGCTTTCTTT. The chain is built from TRBV14 and TRBJ1-1; TRBD1 is a possible D gene (6 bases). This CDR3 is built from 14 residues. Trimming cost V 5 bases and J 1 base, with 11 bases left between them. The germline V gene has CDR1 SGHDN and CDR2 FVKESK.

The V and J genes are TRBV7-9 and TRBJ1-1, with TRBD1 matching 7 bases. V lost 2 bases, J lost 8 bases, and 5 bases stayed unmatched. The V gene's germline CDR1 is SEHNR and CDR2 FQNEAQ (reference sequence). The CDR3 loop spans 13 amino acids. This CDR3 is CASSLMSTGEAFF. CDR3 nucleotides: TGTGCCAGCAGCTTAATGTCGACAGGGGAAGCTTTCTTT. Variable domain in full (rest from reference TRBV7-9 and TRBJ1-1): DTGVSQNPRHKITKRGQNVTFRCDPISEHNRLYWYRQTLGQGPEFLTYFQNEAQLEKSRLLSDRFSAERPKGSFSTLEIQRTEQGDSAMYLCASSLMSTGEAFFGQGTRLTVV.

This clone has only one observation. V usage is TRBV18 and J usage is TRBJ2-1; the match to TRBD1 covers 9 bases. V lost 4 bases, J lost 3 bases, and 7 bases stayed unmatched. The CDR3 spans 16 residues. Germline V lookup: CDR1 KGHSH, CDR2 LQKENI. CDR3 bases: TGTGCCAGCTCACTCCGGGACAGGGAGTACTACAATGAGCAGTTCTTC. It specifies CASSLRDREYYNEQFF.

This clone showed up just a few times. The rearrangement joins TRBV6-1 to TRBJ1-5; no clear D gene. Germline assignment: CDR1 MNHNS and CDR2 SASEGT. V was cut by 7 bases and J by 4 bases, with 11 bases left in between. The CDR3 has 13 amino acids. The CDR3 spells CASIQTGNQPQHF. The CDR3 coding sequence is TGTGCCAGCATCCAAACCGGGAATCAGCCCCAGCATTTT.

There are a few counts of this clone. The chain recombines TRBV6-5 with TRBJ2-7; 10 bases fit TRBD1. V trimming: 6 bases; J trimming: 5 bases; junction bases outside the gene matches: 4. This CDR3 has 13 amino acids. In germline, CDR1 is MNHEY, CDR2 SVGAGI. CDR3 sequence (DNA): TGTGCCAGCAGCAAGACAGGGGGCAACGAGCAGTACTTC. This codes for CASSKTGGNEQYF.

The chain uses TRBV28 and TRBJ1-3, with D uncertain. The CDR3 is 15 amino acids. Germline V gene data show CDR1 as MDHEN and CDR2 as SYDVKM. V lost 3 bases and J 0 bases, leaving 9 bases between the germline ends. CDR3 in amino acids: CASSLEGRSGNTIYF. The CDR3, as DNA: TGTGCCAGCAGTTTGGAGGGCCGCTCTGGAAACACCATATATTTT. Full variable domain (outside the CDR3, taken from reference TRBV28 and TRBJ1-3): DVKVTQSSRYLVKRTGEKVFLECVQDMDHENMFWYRQDPGLGLRLIYFSYDVKMKEKGDIPEGYSVSREKKERFSLILESASTNQTSMYLCASSLEGRSGNTIYFGEGSWLTVV.

The rearrangement links TRBV5-1 to TRBJ1-2; the match to TRBD1 covers 7 bases. CDR3 length: 15 amino acids. With 0 bases clipped from V and 8 bases from J, the junction kept 10 bases outside the gene matches. From germline, CDR1 is SGHRS and CDR2 YFSETQ. The CDR3 spells CASSLGQGSLRGYTF. In DNA, the CDR3 is TGCGCCAGCAGCTTGGGACAGGGCTCCCTACGGGGCTACACCTTC. Full variable domain (outside the CDR3, taken from reference TRBV5-1 and TRBJ1-2): KAGVTQTPRYLIKTRGQQVTLSCSPISGHRSVSWYQQTPGQGLQFLFEYFSETQRNKGNFPGRFSGRQFSNSRSEMNVSTLELGDSALYLCASSLGQGSLRGYTFGSGTRLTVV.